This passage covers 7 T cell receptor beta chains from one sample sequenced in a study of tumor-infiltrating lymphocytes in oesophageal squamous cell carcinoma. TCRdb re-analysed the PCR reads in MiXCR, keeping a single row per CDR3 protein. The data show about 11,000 distinct CDR3 sequences, with less than 65% seen just once and more than 20% held by the top ten. Material for sequencing was esophageal tumor tissue. Source of these receptors: a male donor with esophageal squamous cell carcinoma.

This clonotype was seen only a few times. V is TRBV7-2 and J is TRBJ2-1, with 10 bases aligning to TRBD2. This CDR3 region has 16 residues. The junction had 4 bases not matched to a gene; V was cut back by 1 base and J by 4 bases. The germline V gene has CDR1 SGHTA and CDR2 FQGNSA. CDR3 residues: CASSLGRTSGYNEQFF. Written as DNA, the CDR3 is TGTGCCAGCAGCTTAGGCAGGACTAGCGGATACAATGAGCAGTTCTTC.

The rearrangement links TRBV4-3 to TRBJ1-3; tentative D call: TRBD1 (5 bases). The germline gives CDR1 LGHNA, CDR2 YSLEER. The V gene lost 4 bases and the J gene lost 1 base, with 14 bases spanning the gap. The CDR3 runs to 16 residues. CDR3 sequence reads: CASSLTPQGSGNTIYF. CDR3 sequence (DNA): TGCGCCAGCAGCCTCACCCCCCAGGGTTCTGGAAACACCATATATTTT.

The chain carries TRBV7-4 and TRBJ2-1, with TRBD2 as a possible D gene (5 bases). The end of the DNA is better explained by TRBJ2-7, so the J call may be wrong. CDR3 size: 15 residues. Germline V CDR1 and CDR2: SGHVT, SQSDAQ. The CDR3 DNA reads TGTGCCAGCAGCCCCCTGGGTAGCGAGCTCTACGAGCAGTACTTC. Its translation is CASSPLGSELYEQYF.

This clonotype is classed as medium-sized (0.01 to 0.1%). The J gene is TRBJ2-7, the V gene TRBV7-9, with D unresolved. Per germline, CDR1 SEHNR and CDR2 FQNEAQ (reference sequence). V shed 5 bases and J shed 1 base, with 9 bases lying between them. The CDR3 loop spans 13 amino acids. CDR3 in amino acids: CASSPLGSYEQYF. The CDR3 DNA sequence: TGTGCCAGCAGCCCCTTGGGGTCCTACGAGCAGTACTTC. Full variable domain (rest looked up from reference TRBV7-9 and TRBJ2-7): DTGVSQNPRHKITKRGQNVTFRCDPISEHNRLYWYRQTLGQGPEFLTYFQNEAQLEKSRLLSDRFSAERPKGSFSTLEIQRTEQGDSAMYLCASSPLGSYEQYFGPGTRLTVT.

About this clonotype: This CDR3 fails to terminate in the conserved phenylalanine or tryptophan, so it likely reflects a read error. The limits of the CDR3 on the DNA are not certain, so only TCRdb's listed CDR3 is given. The chain couples TRBV7-9 to TRBJ1-1; the table's D gene call, TRBD1, was not cross checked with the DNA. Germline loops: CDR1 SEHNR, CDR2 FQNEAQ (reference sequence). The CDR3 numbers 16 amino acids, ends counted. The CDR3 loop is CASSPQGHWAFSTSVR.

This clonotype has only a few counts. The chain recombines TRBV7-3 with TRBJ2-6, with 8 bases fitting TRBD1. Germline V gene data show CDR1 as SGHTA and CDR2 as FQGTGA. The CDR3 is 16 amino acids. Germline trimming cut 4 bases from V and 4 bases from J; bases unmatched to any gene: 6. Here the CDR3 reads CASSSQGGIGANVLTF. As DNA, the CDR3 is TGTGCCAGCAGCTCACAGGGGGGAATAGGGGCCAACGTCCTGACTTTC.

This clonotype was counted a single time. The V gene is TRBV7-9, the J gene TRBJ2-1, with 12 positions matching TRBD2. This CDR3 has 15 residues. V shed 1 base, J shed 8 bases, and the junction held 3 bases outside the gene matches. Germline V lookup: CDR1 SEHNR, CDR2 FQNEAQ (reference sequence). CDR3 nucleotide sequence: TGTGCCAGCAGCTTAGTGGGGACTAGCGGGTATGAGCAGTTCTTC. Its translation is CASSLVGTSGYEQFF.